This TCR beta chain is drawn from a study of T-cell memory formation after mild COVID-19. Turning to the study itself: Largely donor-specific sequence clusters came from two donors. Study-wide findings and caveats: Prior to infection, memory already included some responding clones, suggesting cross-reactive memory joined.

Deletions cut 6 bases from V and 6 bases from J, with 14 bases between. The CDR3 is made up of 13 amino acids. From germline, CDR1 is MNHEY and CDR2 SVGEGT. This clonotype has only a few counts. Its matching antigen is unknown. TCRdb independently ran MiXCR on the 5' RACE reads; one entry per CDR3 protein. The table includes approximately 45,000 distinct CDR3 sequences, 6% to 8.5% detected once. This receptor was identified in an adult who had mild COVID-19 (a few samples of this study predate the infection). Cell type and time point are not known. The chain combines TRBV6-2 or TRBV6-3 with TRBJ1-2, with a weak D call TRBD1 (6 bases). Material for sequencing was PBMCs or a T cell subset sorted from them (not recorded which). Here the CDR3 DNA reads TGTGCCAGCAGCTTAAGGGACATACATGGCTACACCTTC. This gives the protein CASSLRDIHGYTF.